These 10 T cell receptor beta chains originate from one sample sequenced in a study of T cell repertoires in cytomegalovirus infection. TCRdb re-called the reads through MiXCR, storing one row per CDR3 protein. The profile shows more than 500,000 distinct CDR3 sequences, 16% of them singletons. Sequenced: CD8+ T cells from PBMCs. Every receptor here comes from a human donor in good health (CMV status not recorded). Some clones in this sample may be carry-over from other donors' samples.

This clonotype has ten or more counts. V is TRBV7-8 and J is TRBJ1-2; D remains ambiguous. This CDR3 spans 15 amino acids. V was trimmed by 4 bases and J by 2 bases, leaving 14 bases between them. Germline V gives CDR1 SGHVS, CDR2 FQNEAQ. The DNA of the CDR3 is TGTGCCAGCAGCTCCCCGCCTGCCATCAACTATGGCTACACCTTC. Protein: CASSSPPAINYGYTF.

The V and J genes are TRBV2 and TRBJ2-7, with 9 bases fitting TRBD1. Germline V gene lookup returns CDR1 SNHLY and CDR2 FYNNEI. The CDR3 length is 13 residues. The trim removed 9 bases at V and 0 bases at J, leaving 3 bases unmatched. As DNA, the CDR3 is TGTGCCAGACAGGACAGGGGCTCCTACGAGCAGTACTTC. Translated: CARQDRGSYEQYF.

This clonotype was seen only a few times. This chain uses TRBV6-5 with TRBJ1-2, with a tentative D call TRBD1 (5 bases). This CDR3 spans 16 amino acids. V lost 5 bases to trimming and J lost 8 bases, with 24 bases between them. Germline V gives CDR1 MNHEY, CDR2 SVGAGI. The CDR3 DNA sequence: TGTGCCAGCAGTCTACGGGGGGGTCGGAAAATCGCGGGCTACACCTTC. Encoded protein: CASSLRGGRKIAGYTF.

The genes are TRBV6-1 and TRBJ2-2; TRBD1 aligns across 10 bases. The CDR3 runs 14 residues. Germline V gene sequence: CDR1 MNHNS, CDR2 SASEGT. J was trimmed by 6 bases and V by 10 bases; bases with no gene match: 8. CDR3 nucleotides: TGTGCCACTCTGGGACAGGGGCGGGCCGGGGAGCTGTTTTTT. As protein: CATLGQGRAGELFF.

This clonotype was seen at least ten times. DNA of the CDR3: TGTGCCAGCAGCTTAGGGTGGGGGGCGCGGTATGGCTACACCTTC. It codes for CASSLGWGARYGYTF. This chain joins TRBV11-2 and TRBJ1-2; D is possibly TRBD1 (6 bases). From germline, CDR1 is SGHAT and CDR2 FQNNGV. The germline V and J ends were trimmed by 1 base and 5 bases, with 14 bases remaining between them. There are 15 residues in the CDR3.

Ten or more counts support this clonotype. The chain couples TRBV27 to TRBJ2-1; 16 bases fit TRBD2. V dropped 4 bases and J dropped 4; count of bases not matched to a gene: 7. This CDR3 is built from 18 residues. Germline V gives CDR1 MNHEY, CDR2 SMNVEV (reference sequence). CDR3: CASSWGLAGGPGYNEQFF. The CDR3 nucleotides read TGTGCCAGCAGTTGGGGACTAGCGGGAGGGCCCGGGTACAATGAGCAGTTCTTC.

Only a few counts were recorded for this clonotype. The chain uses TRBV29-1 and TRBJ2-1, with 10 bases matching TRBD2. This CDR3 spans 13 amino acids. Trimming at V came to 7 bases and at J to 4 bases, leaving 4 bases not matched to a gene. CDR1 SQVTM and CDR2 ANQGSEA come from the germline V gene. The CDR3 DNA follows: TGCAGCGCTCTAGCGGGGGTATACAATGAGCAGTTCTTC. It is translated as CSALAGVYNEQFF.

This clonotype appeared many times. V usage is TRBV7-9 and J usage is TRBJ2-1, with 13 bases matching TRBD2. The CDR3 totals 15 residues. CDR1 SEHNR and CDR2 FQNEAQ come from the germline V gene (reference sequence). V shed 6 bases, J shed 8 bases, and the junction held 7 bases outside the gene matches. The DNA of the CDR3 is TGTGCCAGCAGAGAGACTAGCGGGAGGATCGATGAGCAGTTCTTC. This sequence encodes CASRETSGRIDEQFF. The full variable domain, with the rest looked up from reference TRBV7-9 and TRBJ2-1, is DTGVSQNPRHKITKRGQNVTFRCDPISEHNRLYWYRQTLGQGPEFLTYFQNEAQLEKSRLLSDRFSAERPKGSFSTLEIQRTEQGDSAMYLCASRETSGRIDEQFFGPGTRLTVL.

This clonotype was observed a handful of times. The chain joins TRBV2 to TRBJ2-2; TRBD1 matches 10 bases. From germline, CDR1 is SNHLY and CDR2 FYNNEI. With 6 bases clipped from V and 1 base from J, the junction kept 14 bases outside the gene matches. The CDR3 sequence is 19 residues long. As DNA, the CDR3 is TGTGCCAGCAGATTGAGCCGGGACAGGGGCCTGATGAACACCGGGGAGCTGTTTTTT. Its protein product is CASRLSRDRGLMNTGELFF.

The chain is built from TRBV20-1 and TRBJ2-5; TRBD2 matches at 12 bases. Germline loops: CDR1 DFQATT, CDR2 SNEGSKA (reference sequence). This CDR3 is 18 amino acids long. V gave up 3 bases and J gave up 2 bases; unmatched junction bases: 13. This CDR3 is CSARSWLAGGLLQETQYF. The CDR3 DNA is TGCAGTGCTAGGTCTTGGCTAGCGGGAGGGCTACTGCAAGAGACCCAGTACTTC.